The 9 T cell receptor beta chains presented below share a single source sample, sequenced in a study of T cell repertoires in cytomegalovirus infection. MiXCR, applied by TCRdb to the reads, yields one record per CDR3 protein. The repertoire holds approximately 1,000,000 distinct CDR3 sequences, with less than 40% as singletons. For these receptors, no antigen is known. Specimen: cultured CD8+ T cells from PBMCs, collected from culture after CMV antigen stimulation. Receptors were obtained from a human donor in good health (CMV status not recorded). Some clones in this sample may be carry-over from other donors' samples.

This clonotype was picked up a small number of times. The V call is TRBV6-1, the J call TRBJ1-1; no reliable D call. This CDR3 spans 15 amino acids. Germline CDR1 is MNHNS and CDR2 is SASEGT. V gave up 2 bases and J gave up 1 base, with 11 bases separating them. The CDR3 coding sequence is TGTGCCAGCAGTGAACACATAGGGCCGAACACTGAAGCTTTCTTT. Translated, it gives CASSEHIGPNTEAFF.

The chain uses TRBV28 and TRBJ1-4; D unresolved. This CDR3 spans 15 amino acids. Germline CDR1 is MDHEN and CDR2 is SYDVKM. The germline V and J ends were trimmed by 4 bases and 0 bases, with 9 bases remaining between them. The CDR3 here is CASSSTEATNEKLFF. The CDR3 DNA reads TGTGCCAGCAGTTCGACGGAAGCAACTAATGAAAAACTGTTTTTT.

This clonotype showed up many times. This chain's CDR3 is CASSLRDGTYEQYV. CDR3 sequence (DNA): TGTGCCAGCAGTTTAAGGGACGGCACCTACGAGCAGTACGTC. The chain recombines TRBV28 with TRBJ2-7, with D perhaps matching TRBD1 or TRBD2 (5 bases each). CDR1 and CDR2 (germline): MDHEN, SYDVKM. The CDR3 has 14 amino acids. V was trimmed by 2 bases and J by 2 bases, leaving 10 bases between them.

The chain employs TRBV24-1 and TRBJ1-2, with TRBD1 matching 9 bases. Germline trimming cut 5 bases from V and 6 bases from J; bases unmatched to any gene: 12. This CDR3 is built from 16 residues. CDR1 and CDR2 from the germline V gene are KGHDR and SFDVKD. The CDR3 sequence: CATSGEQGARRDGYTF. The CDR3 nucleotides read TGTGCCACCAGTGGGGAACAGGGGGCGCGGAGGGATGGCTACACCTTC.

The chain uses TRBV18 and TRBJ2-7, with a possible D match to TRBD2 (6 bases). V was clipped by 8 bases and J by 2 bases, with 13 bases between them. In germline, CDR1 is KGHSH, CDR2 LQKENI. This CDR3 has 13 residues. The CDR3 DNA reads TGTGCCAGCGCGGGGAGAGAGACCTACGAGCAGTACTTC. Its protein product is CASAGRETYEQYF.

This clonotype was counted ten times or more. The genes are TRBV6-5 and TRBJ2-1, with 10 bases identical to TRBD1. CDR3 length: 16 amino acids. Germline V gene data show CDR1 as MNHEY and CDR2 as SVGAGI. With 1 base clipped from V and 6 bases from J, the junction kept 6 bases outside the gene matches. This CDR3 reads CASSYYYRTGGNEQFF. CDR3 bases: TGTGCCAGCAGTTACTACTATAGGACAGGGGGCAATGAGCAGTTCTTC.

This clonotype was detected many times. The chain links TRBV7-2 to TRBJ1-5; D gene ambiguous. Trimming pared 6 bases from V and 6 bases from J, leaving 12 bases between. Germline assignment: CDR1 SGHTA and CDR2 FQGNSA. This CDR3 has 13 residues. For the CDR3, the DNA is TGTGCCAGCAGTGGGATAGAGGGTCAGCCCCAGCATTTT. Its protein is CASSGIEGQPQHF.

With respect to this clonotype: A read error is possible here, since a much larger clone lies one base away. The chain carries TRBV7-8 and TRBJ1-2; 7 bases fit TRBD1. The germline CDR1 and CDR2 sequences are SGHVS and FQNEAQ. The CDR3 is 14 residues long. In DNA, the CDR3 is TGTGTCAGCAGCTTAGAGGGGGCCGCATATGGCTACACCTTC. It encodes CVSSLEGAAYGYTF.

The table lists this clonotype with a few counts. V gene TRBV6-8 combines with J gene TRBJ1-1; 9 nucleotides line up with TRBD1. The germline CDR1 and CDR2 sequences are MNHGY and SAAAGT. The CDR3 runs 15 residues. V lost 4 bases to trimming and J lost 5 bases; unmatched junction nucleotides: 8. CDR3: CASSSTGTGITEAFF. The CDR3 region has the DNA TGTGCCAGCAGTTCTACCGGGACAGGGATAACTGAAGCTTTCTTT.